Shown below are 2 T cell receptor beta chains from a single sample sequenced in a study of blood T cell repertoires in COVID-19. Clones were read by immunoSEQ multiplex PCR, and TCRdb kept only the in-frame ones, dropping some. The sample contains some 350,000 clones, roughly 87% of which appear only once. Material for sequencing was PBMCs or T cells enriched from blood (not recorded which). The source of these receptors is a woman aged 30 to 39 who had recovered from COVID-19.

In its sample, this clone was seen once. V is TRBV4-2 and J is TRBJ1-1, with 7 bases identical to TRBD1. The CDR3 loop spans 14 amino acids. The trim removed 3 bases at V and 7 bases at J, leaving 8 bases unmatched. Per the germline V gene, CDR1 is LGHNA and CDR2 is YNFKEQ. The CDR3 DNA sequence: TGTGCCAGCAGCCAGACGGGACAGATAATTGAAGCTTTCTTT. As protein: CASSQTGQIIEAFF.

The CDR3 region is CASSFLAGPQFF. CDR3 coding DNA: TGTGCCAGCAGTTTCTTAGCGGGACCCCAGTTCTTC. The rearrangement links TRBV27 to TRBJ2-1, with 8 bases fitting TRBD2. The CDR3 covers 12 residues. In germline, CDR1 is MNHEY, CDR2 SMNVEV (reference sequence). The ends lost 3 bases at V and 13 bases at J; junction bases unmatched: 5.